These 28 T cell receptor beta chains came from one sample sequenced in a study of blood T cell repertoires in COVID-19 (dated by TCRdb to about 2020). The method was the immunoSEQ multiplex PCR assay. TCRdb limited this immuneACCESS table to in-frame rearrangements with V and J called. A share of clones is missing; checked studies link under half to unresolved V genes, and the rest is unexplained. Here the sample has 250,000 or so clones; 80% to 90% occur a single time. Approximately 9% of the sample is held by the ten biggest clonotypes. Input material: PBMCs or T cells enriched from blood (not recorded which). The receptors shown here come from a man aged 40-50 years who had recovered from COVID-19.

The rearrangement links TRBV4-1 to TRBJ2-1; TRBD2 agrees at 9 bases. This CDR3 contains 15 residues. Per the germline V gene, CDR1 is MGHRA and CDR2 is YSYEKL. Germline trimming cut 0 bases from V and 8 bases from J; bases unmatched to any gene: 5. The CDR3 reads CASSQDGGGADEQFF. In DNA, the CDR3 is TGCGCCAGCAGCCAAGATGGCGGGGGGGCCGATGAGCAGTTCTTC.

The chain recombines TRBV7-2 with TRBJ1-5, with TRBD1 as a possible D gene (6 bases). CDR1 and CDR2 from the germline V gene are SGHTA and FQGNSA. V lost 5 bases and J lost 4, with 15 bases in between. CDR3 size: 15 residues. The CDR3 DNA is TGTGCCAGCAGCCCACGGACAGACCTTAATCAGCCCCAGCATTTT. Its translation is CASSPRTDLNQPQHF.

The V and J genes are TRBV9 and TRBJ2-7; no firm D call. CDR1 SGDLS and CDR2 YYNGEE come from the germline V gene. The CDR3 contains 12 residues. With 3 bases removed from V and 2 bases from J, the gap between germline ends came to 6 bases. For the CDR3, the DNA is TGTGCCAGCAGCGCAGAAACCTACGAGCAGTACTTC. This encodes CASSAETYEQYF.

This clone showed up just a few times. Other nucleotide sequences from this sample produce the same CDR3. This chain joins TRBV7-8 and TRBJ2-1; D is uncertain. Trimming shortened V by 5 bases and J by 6 bases, and 11 bases separated the two germline ends. There are 13 residues in the CDR3. From germline, CDR1 is SGHVS and CDR2 FQNEAQ. CDR3 sequence (DNA): TGTGCCAGCAGCCGATTAGCCGGCAATGAGCAGTTCTTC. This encodes CASSRLAGNEQFF.

The rearrangement links TRBV7-2 to TRBJ1-2, with TRBD1 identical over 8 bases. The V gene end was trimmed by 11 bases and the J gene end by 4 bases; junction bases not matched to a gene: 12. From germline, CDR1 is SGHTA and CDR2 FQGNSA. This CDR3 comprises 14 residues. CDR3 DNA sequence: TGTGCCTCCTCTAAGGACAGGGTTCTCTATGGCTACACCTTC. This encodes CASSKDRVLYGYTF.

The rearrangement joins TRBV5-1 to TRBJ1-1, with D possibly being TRBD1 (6 bases). Trimming left V 0 bases short and J 8 bases short, with 20 bases between. CDR1 is SGHRS and CDR2 is YFSETQ in the germline V gene. This CDR3 is built from 16 residues. The CDR3 sequence is CASSLGTAPRLREAFF. The CDR3 nucleotides read TGCGCCAGCAGCTTGGGGACAGCCCCCCGGCTGAGGGAAGCTTTCTTT.

V and J are TRBV3-1 (or the pseudogene TRBV3-2) and TRBJ1-2, with D possibly matching TRBD1 (6 bases). V lost 2 bases and J lost 4, with 11 bases in between. Germline V gene data show CDR1 as LGHDT and CDR2 as YNNKEL (reference sequence). CDR3 length: 14 amino acids. CDR3 nucleotide sequence: TGTGCCAGCAGCCAACAGGGGAGGGGCTATGGCTACACCTTC. This gives the protein CASSQQGRGYGYTF.

The J gene is TRBJ1-2, the V gene TRBV28, with D possibly TRBD1 on 5 matching bases. The CDR3 spans 20 residues. V lost 8 bases, J lost 2 bases, and 33 bases lay in between. Germline CDR1 reads MDHEN; CDR2 reads SYDVKM. CDR3 sequence reads: CASGGVDHPGGIYINYGYTF. The CDR3 DNA sequence: TGTGCCAGCGGGGGGGTCGACCACCCAGGTGGGATATATATAAACTATGGCTACACCTTC.

This rearrangement joins TRBV6-2 or TRBV6-3 to TRBJ1-5, with D perhaps matching TRBD1 (6 bases). With 6 bases removed from V and 6 bases from J, the gap between germline ends came to 15 bases. The germline gives CDR1 MNHEY, CDR2 SVGEGT. This CDR3 has 14 residues. In DNA, the CDR3 is TGTGCCAGCAGCTTACCACTCAGGGGTCAGCCCCAGCATTTT. As protein: CASSLPLRGQPQHF.

This sequence joins TRBV7-9 and TRBJ2-1, with 10 bases lining up with TRBD2. Germline V gene lookup returns CDR1 SEHNR and CDR2 FQNEAQ (reference sequence). This CDR3 is built from 17 residues. V was pared by 6 bases and J by 7 bases, with 15 bases of the junction left unmatched. The CDR3 DNA reads as TGTGCCAGCAGAGATAGCGGGGGGCCTAACCCCCATAATGAGCAGTTCTTC. Its protein product is CASRDSGGPNPHNEQFF. Combining the CDR3 with reference TRBV7-9 and TRBJ2-1 gives the whole variable domain DTGVSQNPRHKITKRGQNVTFRCDPISEHNRLYWYRQTLGQGPEFLTYFQNEAQLEKSRLLSDRFSAERPKGSFSTLEIQRTEQGDSAMYLCASRDSGGPNPHNEQFFGPGTRLTVL.

In this sample, this clone turned up a few times. The V and J genes are TRBV29-1 and TRBJ2-7, with D possibly matching TRBD1 (5 bases). The CDR3 length is 12 residues. Trimming shortened V by 7 bases and J by 2 bases, and 12 bases separated the two germline ends. Germline CDR1 reads SQVTM; CDR2 reads ANQGSEA. CDR3 amino acids: CSATDTTYEQYF. The CDR3 DNA reads TGCAGCGCAACGGACACAACCTACGAGCAGTACTTC.

This clone has only one observation. The chain recombines TRBV7-2 with TRBJ1-1; maybe TRBD1 (6 bases). Germline CDR1 and CDR2: SGHTA and FQGNSA. The CDR3 is 15 residues long. V was shortened by 3 bases and J by 0 bases, with 11 bases between the two germline ends. CDR3 in amino acids: CASSFFNRVNTEAFF. In nucleotides, the CDR3 is TGTGCCAGCAGCTTTTTCAACAGGGTGAACACTGAAGCTTTCTTT.

The chain uses TRBV5-4 and TRBJ2-2, with 10 bases fitting TRBD2. Germline values: CDR1 SGHNT, CDR2 YYREEE (reference sequence). The length of the CDR3 is 15 residues. Trimming at V came to 3 bases and at J to 5 bases, leaving 4 bases not matched to a gene. The CDR3 bases are TGTGCCAGCAGCTCGGGACTAGCGCATACCGGGGAGCTGTTTTTT. Its protein is CASSSGLAHTGELFF.

This clone occurred once. This chain links TRBV11-1 with TRBJ2-7, with D tentatively TRBD1 (5 bases). This CDR3 comprises 15 residues. V was shortened by 4 bases and J by 0 bases, with 13 bases between the two germline ends. Germline V gene lookup returns CDR1 SGHAT and CDR2 FQDESV (reference sequence). CDR3: CASSSLQGPSYEQYF. The CDR3 DNA reads TGTGCCAGCAGCTCGCTCCAGGGCCCCTCCTACGAGCAGTACTTC.

For this clone: This sample includes further DNA sequences coding for the same CDR3. The chain joins TRBV27 to TRBJ2-1; tentatively, D is TRBD2 (5 bases). This CDR3 is built from 12 residues. CDR1 MNHEY and CDR2 SMNVEV come from the germline V gene (reference sequence). V gave up 4 bases and J gave up 7 bases, with 8 bases separating them. The CDR3 loop is CASSSRGNEQFF. CDR3 coding DNA: TGTGCCAGCAGTTCTAGAGGGAATGAGCAGTTCTTC.

This sequence joins TRBV5-5 and TRBJ2-7; 9 bases fit TRBD1. With V trimmed by 4 bases and J by 2 bases, 10 bases remained unmatched. CDR3 length: 16 amino acids. Germline V gene sequence: CDR1 SGHKS, CDR2 YYEKEE (reference sequence). CDR3 sequence reads: CASSGIQGAPTYEQYF. Here the CDR3 DNA reads TGTGCCAGCAGCGGGATACAGGGGGCCCCCACCTACGAGCAGTACTTC.

The V gene is TRBV7-3, the J gene TRBJ1-6; 8 bases map to TRBD1. In germline, CDR1 is SGHTA, CDR2 FQGTGA. V trimming: 3 bases; J trimming: 4 bases; junction bases outside the gene matches: 5. This CDR3 spans 16 amino acids. Here the CDR3 DNA reads TGTGCCAGCAGCTTGGCCGGGACAGGTTATAATTCACCCCTCCACTTT. Translating it yields CASSLAGTGYNSPLHF. The entire variable domain, with the rest obtained from reference TRBV7-3 and TRBJ1-6, is as follows: GAGVSQTPSNKVTEKGKYVELRCDPISGHTALYWYRQSLGQGPEFLIYFQGTGAADDSGLPNDRFFAVRPEGSVSTLKIQRTERGDSAVYLCASSLAGTGYNSPLHFGNGTRLTVT.

This clone was counted a single time. V and J are TRBV19 and TRBJ1-1; TRBD1 might be the D (5 bases). This CDR3 region has 13 residues. Trimming stripped 4 bases from V and 4 bases from J, with 10 bases between. From germline, CDR1 is LNHDA and CDR2 SQIVND (reference sequence). The CDR3 sequence: CASSTRDPTEAFF. As DNA, the CDR3 is TGTGCCAGTAGTACCAGGGATCCCACTGAAGCTTTCTTT.

The chain links TRBV29-1 to TRBJ1-2; D not resolved. This CDR3 is 11 amino acids long. Germline assignment: CDR1 SQVTM and CDR2 ANQGSEA. V gave up 4 bases and J gave up 0 bases, with 3 bases separating them. This CDR3 reads CSVAANYGYTF. CDR3 sequence (DNA): TGCAGCGTTGCAGCTAACTATGGCTACACCTTC.

Concerning this clone itself: Different DNA sequences within this sample yield the same CDR3. The chain is built from TRBV27 and TRBJ2-7; 10 nucleotides match TRBD2. With 4 bases clipped from V and 0 bases from J, the junction kept 3 bases outside the gene matches. The germline V gene encodes CDR1 MNHEY and CDR2 SMNVEV (reference sequence). CDR3 length equals 15 residues. CDR3 sequence (DNA): TGTGCCAGCAGTTCCAGGACTAGCGGCTCCTACGAGCAGTACTTC. Translated, it gives CASSSRTSGSYEQYF.

The CDR3 spells CAWRSDSSMNTEAFF. The CDR3 bases are TGTGCCTGGAGATCGGACAGTTCCATGAACACTGAAGCTTTCTTT. This sequence joins TRBV30 and TRBJ1-1; D perhaps matches TRBD1 (6 bases). Per germline, CDR1 GTSNPN and CDR2 SVGIG (reference sequence). Trimming shortened V by 3 bases and J by 0 bases, and 14 bases separated the two germline ends. This CDR3 comprises 15 residues.

DNA for the CDR3: TGTGCCAGCAGCCCATTTGGGCGGGGGGCTTACACTGAAGCTTTCTTT. Protein product: CASSPFGRGAYTEAFF. The chain links TRBV11-2 to TRBJ1-1, with D possibly matching TRBD1 (6 bases). Germline values: CDR1 SGHAT, CDR2 FQNNGV. The CDR3 has 16 amino acids. V gave up 5 bases and J gave up 3 bases, with 19 bases separating them. Together with reference TRBV11-2 and TRBJ1-1, the CDR3 gives the full variable domain: EAGVAQSPRYKIIEKRQSVAFWCNPISGHATLYWYQQILGQGPKLLIQFQNNGVVDDSQLPKDRFSAERLKGVDSTLKIQPAKLEDSAVYLCASSPFGRGAYTEAFFGQGTRLTVV.

The gene calls are TRBV9 and TRBJ2-5, with D maybe TRBD2 (5 bases). V was shortened by 3 bases and J by 5 bases, with 14 bases between the two germline ends. The germline gives CDR1 SGDLS, CDR2 YYNGEE. CDR3 length: 14 residues. CDR3 region: CASSARVRGETQYF. As DNA, the CDR3 is TGTGCCAGCAGCGCGCGGGTTCGGGGTGAGACCCAGTACTTC. Full variable domain (outside the CDR3, taken from reference TRBV9 and TRBJ2-5): DSGVTQTPKHLITATGQRVTLRCSPRSGDLSVYWYQQSLDQGLQFLIQYYNGEERAKGNILERFSAQQFPDLHSELNLSSLELGDSALYFCASSARVRGETQYFGPGTRLLVL.

CDR3 DNA sequence: TGTGCCAGCAGTGAATCGCACACCAGAATCTATGGCTACACCTTC. The encoded protein is CASSESHTRIYGYTF. The chain carries TRBV6-1 and TRBJ1-2; D ambiguous. This CDR3 is built from 15 residues. Per germline, CDR1 MNHNS and CDR2 SASEGT. V was pared by 2 bases and J by 4 bases, with 14 bases between.

The CDR3 spells CASSFRRGEFF. CDR3 coding DNA: TGTGCCAGCAGCTTCAGGAGGGGCGAGTTCTTC. The chain employs TRBV5-6 and TRBJ2-1; D might be TRBD2 (6 bases). From germline, CDR1 is SGHDT and CDR2 YYEEEE. V shed 2 bases and J shed 14 bases, with 11 bases lying between them. The CDR3 length is 11 residues.

The rearrangement joins TRBV29-1 to TRBJ1-3; no reliable D call. This CDR3 is 12 amino acids long. Trimming took off 7 bases at V and 0 bases at J, with 7 bases between the two ends. Germline V CDR1 and CDR2: SQVTM, ANQGSEA. The CDR3 DNA reads TGCAGCGCTATTAACTCTGGAAACACCATATATTTT. This gives the protein CSAINSGNTIYF.

V gene TRBV6-6 combines with J gene TRBJ1-2, with 10 bases that match TRBD1. The CDR3 consists of 16 residues. Unmatched junction bases numbered 12, after V lost 6 bases and J lost 5 bases. Per the germline V gene, CDR1 is MNHNY and CDR2 is SVGAGI (reference sequence). CDR3 loop: CASRETRDRGFYGYTF. The CDR3 DNA reads as TGTGCCAGCAGGGAGACACGGGACAGGGGATTTTATGGCTACACCTTC.

The rearrangement links TRBV27 to TRBJ1-1, with D tentatively TRBD1 (6 bases). Trimming stripped 0 bases from V and 4 bases from J, with 12 bases between. The CDR3 loop spans 15 amino acids. Germline V CDR1 and CDR2: MNHEY, SMNVEV (reference sequence). The CDR3 nucleotides read TGTGCCAGCAGTTTATCGGCAGGGGTCGGCACTGAAGCTTTCTTT. Protein sequence: CASSLSAGVGTEAFF.